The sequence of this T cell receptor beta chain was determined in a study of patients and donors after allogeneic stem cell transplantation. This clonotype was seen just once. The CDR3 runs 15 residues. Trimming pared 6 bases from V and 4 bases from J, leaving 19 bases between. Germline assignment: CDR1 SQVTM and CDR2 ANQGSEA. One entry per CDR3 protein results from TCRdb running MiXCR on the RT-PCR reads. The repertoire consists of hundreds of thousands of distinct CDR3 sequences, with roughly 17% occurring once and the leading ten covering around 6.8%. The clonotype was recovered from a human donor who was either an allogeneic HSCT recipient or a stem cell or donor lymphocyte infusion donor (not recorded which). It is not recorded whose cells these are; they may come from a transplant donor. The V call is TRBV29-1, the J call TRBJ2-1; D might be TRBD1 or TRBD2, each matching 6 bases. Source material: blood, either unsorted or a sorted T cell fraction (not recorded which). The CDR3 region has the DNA TGCAGCGTCCGCGTAGAGGGGGGAAAATACAATGAGCAGTTCTTC. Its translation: CSVRVEGGKYNEQFF.